This T cell receptor beta chain comes out of a study of T cells after yellow fever vaccination. Findings and limits, study-wide: High-abundance clonotypes from the bulk population could contaminate FACS-sorted repertoires. A faster peak, day 5 versus 15, was reached by the weaker secondary response.

The authors made TCR cDNA by 5'RACE template switching, adding a universal primer site and UMIs. TCRdb reprocessed the 5' RACE reads via MiXCR and lists one record per CDR3 protein. Among under 500,000 distinct CDR3 sequences listed, about 17% were seen once. Trimming stripped 5 bases from V and 0 bases from J, with 17 bases between. This CDR3 is built from 17 residues. Looked up from germline, CDR1 is SEHNR and CDR2 is FQNEAQ (reference sequence). Turning to this clonotype: As yet, its antigen is unknown.

The TCR comes from a man aged 18 to 30 who received the YFV17D yellow fever vaccine. The specimen was PBMCs, collected before the yellow fever booster vaccination. This chain uses TRBV7-9 with TRBJ2-1, with D possibly matching TRBD2 (6 bases). CDR3 sequence (DNA): TGTGCCAGCAGCCCCCCCCCGGGACTTAGCTCCTACAATGAGCAGTTCTTC. Amino acids: CASSPPPGLSSYNEQFF.